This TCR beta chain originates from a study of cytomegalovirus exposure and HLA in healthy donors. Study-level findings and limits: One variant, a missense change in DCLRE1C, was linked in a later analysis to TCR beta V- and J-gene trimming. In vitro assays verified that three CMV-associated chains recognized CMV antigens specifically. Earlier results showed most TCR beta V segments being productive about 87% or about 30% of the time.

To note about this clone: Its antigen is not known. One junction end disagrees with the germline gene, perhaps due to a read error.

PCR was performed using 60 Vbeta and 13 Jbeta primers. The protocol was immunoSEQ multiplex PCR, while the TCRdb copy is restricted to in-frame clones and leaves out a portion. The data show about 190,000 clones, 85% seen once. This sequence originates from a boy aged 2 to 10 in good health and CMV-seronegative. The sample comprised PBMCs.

CDR3: CSSSLQGSGNTIYF. CDR3 DNA: TGTTCCAGCAGCCTGCAGGGGTCTGGAAACACCATATATTTT. This chain uses TRBV7-9 with TRBJ1-3; possible D gene TRBD1, 6 bases. The length of the CDR3 is 14 residues. Germline V gene sequence: CDR1 SEHNR, CDR2 FQNEAQ (reference sequence).